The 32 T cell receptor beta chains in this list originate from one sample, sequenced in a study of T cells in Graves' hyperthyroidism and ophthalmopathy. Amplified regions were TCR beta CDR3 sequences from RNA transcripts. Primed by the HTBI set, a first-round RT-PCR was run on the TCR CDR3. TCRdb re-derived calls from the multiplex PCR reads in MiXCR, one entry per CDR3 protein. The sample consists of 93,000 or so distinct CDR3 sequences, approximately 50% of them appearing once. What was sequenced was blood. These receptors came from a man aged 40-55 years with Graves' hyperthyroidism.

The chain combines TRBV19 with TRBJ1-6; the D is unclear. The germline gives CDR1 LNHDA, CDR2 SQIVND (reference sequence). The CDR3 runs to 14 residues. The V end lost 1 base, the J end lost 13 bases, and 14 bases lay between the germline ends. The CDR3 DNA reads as TGTGCCAGTAGTATAGTCGGGGTTGCCTACCCCCTCCACTTT. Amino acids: CASSIVGVAYPLHF.

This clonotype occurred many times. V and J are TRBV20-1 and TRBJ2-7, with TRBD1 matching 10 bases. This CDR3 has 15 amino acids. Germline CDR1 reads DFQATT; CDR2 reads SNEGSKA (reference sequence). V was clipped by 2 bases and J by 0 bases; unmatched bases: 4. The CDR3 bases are TGCAGTGCTAGAAGTGACAGGGGGCTCTCCTACGAGCAGTACTTC. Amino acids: CSARSDRGLSYEQYF.

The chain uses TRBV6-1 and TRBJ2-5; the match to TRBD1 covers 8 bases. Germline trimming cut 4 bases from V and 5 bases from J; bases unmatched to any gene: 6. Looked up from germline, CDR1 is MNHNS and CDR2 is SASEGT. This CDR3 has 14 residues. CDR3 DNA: TGTGCCAGCAGTGGAACGGCAGGGGGCGAGACCCAGTACTTC. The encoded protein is CASSGTAGGETQYF.

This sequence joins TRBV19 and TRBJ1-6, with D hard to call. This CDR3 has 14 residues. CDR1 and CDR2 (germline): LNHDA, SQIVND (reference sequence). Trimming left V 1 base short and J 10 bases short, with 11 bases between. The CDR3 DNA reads TGTGCCAGTAGTATAGTTAGGGTTGCCTCACCCCTCCACTTT. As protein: CASSIVRVASPLHF.

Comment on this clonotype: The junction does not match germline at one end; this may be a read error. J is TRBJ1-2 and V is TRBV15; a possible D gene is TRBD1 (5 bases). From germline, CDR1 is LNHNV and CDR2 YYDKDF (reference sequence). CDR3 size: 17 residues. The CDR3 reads CATSRDHADLRGYGCTF. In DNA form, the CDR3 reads TGTGCCACCAGCAGAGATCATGCAGACCTGAGGGGTTATGGCTGCACCTTC.

The CDR3 region is CSSHWDMSGRLFF. Written as DNA, the CDR3 is TGCAGTTCCCACTGGGACATGTCGGGAAGGCTGTTTTTT. V is TRBV20-1 and J is TRBJ1-4, with a tentative D call TRBD1 (6 bases). The CDR3 length is 13 residues. Trimming pared 8 bases from V and 14 bases from J, leaving 24 bases between. Germline V gene data show CDR1 as DFQATT and CDR2 as SNEGSKA (reference sequence).

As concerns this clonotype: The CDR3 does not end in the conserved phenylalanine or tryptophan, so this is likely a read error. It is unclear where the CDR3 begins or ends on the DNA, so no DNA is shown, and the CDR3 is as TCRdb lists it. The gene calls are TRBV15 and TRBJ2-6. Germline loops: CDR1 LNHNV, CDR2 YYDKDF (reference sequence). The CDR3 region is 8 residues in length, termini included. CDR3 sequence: CATSSGTV.

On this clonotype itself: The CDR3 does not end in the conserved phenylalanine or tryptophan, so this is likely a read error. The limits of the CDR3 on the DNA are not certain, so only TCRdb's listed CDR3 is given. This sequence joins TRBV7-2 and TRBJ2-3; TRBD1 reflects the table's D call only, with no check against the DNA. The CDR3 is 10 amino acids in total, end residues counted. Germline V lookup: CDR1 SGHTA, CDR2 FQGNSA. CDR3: CASSLATGGL.

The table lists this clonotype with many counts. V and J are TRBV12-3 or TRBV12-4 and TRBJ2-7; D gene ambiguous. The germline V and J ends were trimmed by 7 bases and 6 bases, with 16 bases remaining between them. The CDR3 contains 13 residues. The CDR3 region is CASNAPSVSEQYF. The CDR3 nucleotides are TGTGCCAGCAATGCCCCTTCCGTTTCCGAGCAGTACTTC.

The CDR3: CSARDSGRGTEAFF. CDR3 DNA sequence: TGCAGTGCTAGAGATAGCGGGAGGGGGACTGAAGCTTTCTTT. The chain joins TRBV20-1 to TRBJ1-1; D is perhaps TRBD1 (6 bases). Germline CDR1 and CDR2: DFQATT and SNEGSKA (reference sequence). CDR3 size: 14 residues. V was clipped by 0 bases and J by 5 bases, with 13 bases between them.

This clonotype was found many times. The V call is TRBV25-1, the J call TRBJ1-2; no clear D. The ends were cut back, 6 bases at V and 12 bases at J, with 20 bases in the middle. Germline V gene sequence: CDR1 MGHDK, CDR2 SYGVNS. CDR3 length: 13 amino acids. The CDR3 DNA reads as TGTGCCAGCAGAATAATACTCCTTACGTGGCACACCTTC. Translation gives CASRIILLTWHTF.

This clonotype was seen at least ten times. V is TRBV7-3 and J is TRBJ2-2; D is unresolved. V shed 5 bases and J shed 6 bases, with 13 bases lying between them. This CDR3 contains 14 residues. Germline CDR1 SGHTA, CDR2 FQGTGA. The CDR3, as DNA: TGTGCCAGCAGCCCGGAAGGGATTGCCGGGGAGCTGTTTTTT. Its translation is CASSPEGIAGELFF.

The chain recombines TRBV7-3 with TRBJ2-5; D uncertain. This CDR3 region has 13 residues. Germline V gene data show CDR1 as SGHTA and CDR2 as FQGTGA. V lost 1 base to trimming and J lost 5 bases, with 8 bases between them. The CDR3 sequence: CASSLNDGETQYF. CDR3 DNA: TGTGCCAGCAGCTTAAACGACGGCGAGACCCAGTACTTC.

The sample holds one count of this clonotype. In DNA, the CDR3 is TGTGCCAGCAGCGTAGACGGGACTAGCGGGGGGGAAGAGACCCAGTACTTC. Amino acids: CASSVDGTSGGEETQYF. The chain has TRBV9 and TRBJ2-5, with 16 bases that match TRBD2. V lost 0 bases, J lost 3 bases, and 2 bases stayed unmatched. Germline V gene sequence: CDR1 SGDLS, CDR2 YYNGEE. The CDR3 has 17 residues.

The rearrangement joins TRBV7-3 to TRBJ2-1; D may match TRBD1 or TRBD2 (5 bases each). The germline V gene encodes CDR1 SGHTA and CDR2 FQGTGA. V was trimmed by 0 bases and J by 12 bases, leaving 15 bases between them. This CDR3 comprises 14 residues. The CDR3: CASSLTGETDTQFF. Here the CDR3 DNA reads TGTGCCAGCAGCTTAACGGGAGAGACAGATACGCAGTTCTTC. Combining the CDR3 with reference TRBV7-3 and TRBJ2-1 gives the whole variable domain GAGVSQTPSNKVTEKGKYVELRCDPISGHTALYWYRQSLGQGPEFLIYFQGTGAADDSGLPNDRFFAVRPEGSVSTLKIQRTERGDSAVYLCASSLTGETDTQFFGPGTRLTVL.

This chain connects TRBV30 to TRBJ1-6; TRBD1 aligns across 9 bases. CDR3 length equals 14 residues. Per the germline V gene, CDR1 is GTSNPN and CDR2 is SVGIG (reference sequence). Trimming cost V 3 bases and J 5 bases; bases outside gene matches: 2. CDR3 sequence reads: CAWSRDRDNSPLHF. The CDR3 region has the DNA TGTGCCTGGAGCCGGGACAGGGATAATTCACCCCTCCACTTT. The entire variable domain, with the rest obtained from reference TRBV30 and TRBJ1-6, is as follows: SQTIHQWPATLVQPVGSPLSLECTVEGTSNPNLYWYRQAAGRGLQLLFYSVGIGQISSEVPQNLSASRPQDRQFILSSKKLLLSDSGFYLCAWSRDRDNSPLHFGNGTRLTVT.

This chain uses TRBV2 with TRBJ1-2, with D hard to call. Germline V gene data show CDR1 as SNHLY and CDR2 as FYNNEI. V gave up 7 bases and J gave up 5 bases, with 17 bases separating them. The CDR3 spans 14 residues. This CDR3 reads CASTRAGVGYGYTF. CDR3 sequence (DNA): TGTGCCAGCACACGAGCTGGCGTCGGTTATGGCTACACCTTC.

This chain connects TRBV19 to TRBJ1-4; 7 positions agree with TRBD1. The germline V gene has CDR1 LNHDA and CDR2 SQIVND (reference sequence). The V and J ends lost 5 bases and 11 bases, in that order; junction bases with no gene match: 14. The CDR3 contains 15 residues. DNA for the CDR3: TGTGCCAGTAGTGGATCTCTGACAGGGACAAGGAAACTGTTTTTT. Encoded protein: CASSGSLTGTRKLFF.

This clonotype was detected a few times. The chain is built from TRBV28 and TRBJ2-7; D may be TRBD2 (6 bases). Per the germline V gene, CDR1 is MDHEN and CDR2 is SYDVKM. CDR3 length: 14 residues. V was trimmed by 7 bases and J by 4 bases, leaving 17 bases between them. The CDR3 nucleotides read TGTGCCAGCACCCCCAGCGGGCAAAGTTACGAGCAGTACTTC. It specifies CASTPSGQSYEQYF.

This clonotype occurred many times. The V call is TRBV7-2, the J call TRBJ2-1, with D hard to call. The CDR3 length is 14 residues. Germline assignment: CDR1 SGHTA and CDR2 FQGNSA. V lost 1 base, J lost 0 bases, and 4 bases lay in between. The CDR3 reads CASSLGYSYNEQFF. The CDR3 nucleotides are TGTGCCAGCAGCTTAGGGTACTCCTACAATGAGCAGTTCTTC.

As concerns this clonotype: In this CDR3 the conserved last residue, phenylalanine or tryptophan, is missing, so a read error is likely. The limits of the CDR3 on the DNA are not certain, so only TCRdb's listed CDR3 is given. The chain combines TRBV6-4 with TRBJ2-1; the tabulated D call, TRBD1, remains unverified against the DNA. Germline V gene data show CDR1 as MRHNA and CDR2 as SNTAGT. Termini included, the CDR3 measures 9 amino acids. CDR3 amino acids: CASSDSPGA.

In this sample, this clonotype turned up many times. CDR3 amino acids: CASSIVHGRNNEQFF. CDR3 in DNA: TGTGCCAGTAGTATAGTACACGGACGGAACAATGAGCAGTTCTTC. This chain links TRBV19 with TRBJ2-1; D gene uncertain. The V end was cut by 1 base, the J end by 5 bases, with 12 bases between. Germline V gene data show CDR1 as LNHDA and CDR2 as SQIVND (reference sequence). The CDR3 is 15 residues long. The complete variable domain, with remaining parts taken from reference TRBV19 and TRBJ2-1, reads DGGITQSPKYLFRKEGQNVTLSCEQNLNHDAMYWYRQDPGQGLRLIYYSQIVNDFQKGDIAEGYSVSREKKESFPLTVTSAQKNPTAFYLCASSIVHGRNNEQFFGPGTRLTVL.

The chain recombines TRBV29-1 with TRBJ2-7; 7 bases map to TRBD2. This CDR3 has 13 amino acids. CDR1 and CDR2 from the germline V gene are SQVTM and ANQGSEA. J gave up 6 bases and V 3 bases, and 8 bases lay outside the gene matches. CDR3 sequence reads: CSVESSGLFEQYF. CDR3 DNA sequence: TGCAGCGTTGAGTCTAGCGGCCTGTTCGAGCAGTACTTC.

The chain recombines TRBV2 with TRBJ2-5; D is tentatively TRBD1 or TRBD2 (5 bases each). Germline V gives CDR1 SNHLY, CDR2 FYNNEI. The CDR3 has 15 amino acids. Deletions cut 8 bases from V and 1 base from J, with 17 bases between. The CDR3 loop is CASAPGTGPQETQYF. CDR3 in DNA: TGTGCCAGCGCCCCAGGGACGGGACCCCAAGAGACCCAGTACTTC.

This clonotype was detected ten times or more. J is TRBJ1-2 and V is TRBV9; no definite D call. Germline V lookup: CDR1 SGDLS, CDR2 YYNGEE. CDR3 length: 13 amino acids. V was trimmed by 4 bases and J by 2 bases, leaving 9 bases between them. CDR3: CASSLKANYGYTF. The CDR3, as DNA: TGTGCCAGCAGCCTCAAGGCGAACTATGGCTACACCTTC.

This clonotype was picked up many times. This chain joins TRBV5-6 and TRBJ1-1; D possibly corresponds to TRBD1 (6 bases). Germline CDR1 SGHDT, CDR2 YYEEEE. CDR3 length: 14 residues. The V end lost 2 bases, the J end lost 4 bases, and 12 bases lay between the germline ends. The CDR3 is CASSFDFRGTEAFF. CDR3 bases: TGTGCCAGCAGCTTCGACTTCAGGGGCACTGAAGCTTTCTTT.

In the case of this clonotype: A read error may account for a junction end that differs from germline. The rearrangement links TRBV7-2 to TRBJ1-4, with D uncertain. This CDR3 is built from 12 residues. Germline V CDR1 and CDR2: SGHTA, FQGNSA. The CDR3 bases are TGCGCCAGCAGCTTAGCAAAGGCAAAACTGTTTTTT. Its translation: CASSLAKAKLFF.

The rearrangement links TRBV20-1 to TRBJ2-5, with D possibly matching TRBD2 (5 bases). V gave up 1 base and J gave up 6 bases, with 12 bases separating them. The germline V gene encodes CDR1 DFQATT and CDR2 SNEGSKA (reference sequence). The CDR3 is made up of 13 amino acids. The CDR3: CSARADAGKTQYF. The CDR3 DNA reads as TGCAGTGCTAGAGCAGATGCCGGGAAGACCCAGTACTTC.

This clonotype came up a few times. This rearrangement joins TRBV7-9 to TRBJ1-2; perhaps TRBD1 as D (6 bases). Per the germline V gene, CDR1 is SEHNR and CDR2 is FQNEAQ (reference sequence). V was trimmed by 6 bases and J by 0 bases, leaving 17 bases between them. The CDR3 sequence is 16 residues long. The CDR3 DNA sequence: TGTGCCAGCAGTTTTCTGGTCGGGGGCTCTAACTATGGCTACACCTTC. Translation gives CASSFLVGGSNYGYTF.

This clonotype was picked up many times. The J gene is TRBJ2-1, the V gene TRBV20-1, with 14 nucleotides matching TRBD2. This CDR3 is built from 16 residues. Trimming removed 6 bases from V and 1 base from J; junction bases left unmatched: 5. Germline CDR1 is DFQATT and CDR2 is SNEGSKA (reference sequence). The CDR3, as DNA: TGCAGTGCCGCGGGACTAGCGGGAGTTTCCTACAATGAGCAGTTCTTC. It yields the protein CSAAGLAGVSYNEQFF.

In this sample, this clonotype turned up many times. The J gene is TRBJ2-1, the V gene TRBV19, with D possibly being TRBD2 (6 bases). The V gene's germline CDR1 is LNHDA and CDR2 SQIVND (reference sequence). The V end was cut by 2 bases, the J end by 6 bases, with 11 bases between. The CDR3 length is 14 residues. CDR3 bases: TGTGCCAGTAGTATAACGGGAGCAGGCAATGAGCAGTTCTTC. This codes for CASSITGAGNEQFF.

The CDR3 here is CATSGGSTYEQYF. The DNA of the CDR3 is TGTGCCACCTCCGGGGGCTCTACCTACGAGCAGTACTTC. The J gene is TRBJ2-7, the V gene TRBV24-1, with D perhaps TRBD1 or TRBD2 (6 bases each). This CDR3 region has 13 residues. V lost 9 bases and J lost 2, with 13 bases in between. The germline V gene encodes CDR1 KGHDR and CDR2 SFDVKD.